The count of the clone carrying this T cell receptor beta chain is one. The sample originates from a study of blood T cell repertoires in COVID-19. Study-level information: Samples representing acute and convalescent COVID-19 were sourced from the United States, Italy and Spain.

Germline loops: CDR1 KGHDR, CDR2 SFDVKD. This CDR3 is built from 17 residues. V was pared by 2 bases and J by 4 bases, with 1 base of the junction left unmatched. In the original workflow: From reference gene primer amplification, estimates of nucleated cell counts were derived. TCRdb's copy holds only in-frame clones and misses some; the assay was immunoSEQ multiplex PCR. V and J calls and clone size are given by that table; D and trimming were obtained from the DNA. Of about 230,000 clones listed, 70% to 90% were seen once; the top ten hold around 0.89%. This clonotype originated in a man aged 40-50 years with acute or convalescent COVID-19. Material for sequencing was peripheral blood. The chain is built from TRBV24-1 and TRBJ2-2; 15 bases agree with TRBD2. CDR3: CATSDSGLAGGTGELFF. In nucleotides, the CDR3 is TGTGCCACCAGTGATTCGGGACTAGCGGGGGGCACCGGGGAGCTGTTTTTT.